The 8 T cell receptor beta chains presented below share a single source sample, sequenced in a study of T cell repertoires in cytomegalovirus infection. TCRdb reprocessed the reads via MiXCR and lists one record per CDR3 protein. The sample yields 490,000 or so distinct CDR3 sequences, 11% seen once. The sample was PBMCs. The source is a human donor in good health (CMV status not recorded). Some clones in this sample may be carry-over from other donors' samples.

The chain combines TRBV10-3 with TRBJ2-1, with TRBD1 as a possible D gene (5 bases). Germline lookup yields CDR1 ENHRY and CDR2 SYGVKD. V was trimmed by 8 bases and J by 8 bases, leaving 16 bases between them. The CDR3 covers 13 residues. CDR3 in amino acids: CAISLGAGHEQFF. DNA of the CDR3: TGTGCCATCTCGCTAGGGGCTGGGCATGAGCAGTTCTTC.

This clonotype was found many times. J is TRBJ1-2 and V is TRBV6-5; D is undetermined. V lost 2 bases, J lost 1 base, and 20 bases lay in between. The germline V gene encodes CDR1 MNHEY and CDR2 SVGAGI. This CDR3 has 18 residues. The CDR3 coding sequence is TGTGCCAGCAGTTACAAACATCCCGACCAGAGGATTAACTATGGCTACACCTTC. It translates to CASSYKHPDQRINYGYTF.

As to this clonotype: A single base separates this from a much larger clone, so it may be a read error. The chain links TRBV11-2 to TRBJ2-1, with D tentatively TRBD2 (6 bases). Germline V gene lookup returns CDR1 SGHAT and CDR2 FQNNGV. Deletions cut 4 bases from V and 8 bases from J, with 18 bases between. The CDR3 extends over 15 amino acids. As DNA, the CDR3 is TGTGCCAGCAGCTCGGGGACTCCCTATTTGGATGAGCAGTTCTTC. This sequence encodes CASSSGTPYLDEQFF.

This clonotype has ten or more counts. V usage is TRBV19 and J usage is TRBJ2-2; TRBD1 aligns across 9 bases. CDR3 length equals 15 residues. The germline CDR1 and CDR2 sequences are LNHDA and SQIVND (reference sequence). The junction had 5 bases not matched to a gene; V was cut back by 3 bases and J by 6 bases. CDR3 bases: TGTGCCAGTAGTATGGGGACAGGGTGGGCCGGGGAGCTGTTTTTT. The encoded protein is CASSMGTGWAGELFF.

This clonotype was detected only a few times. The chain links TRBV9 to TRBJ1-1; D perhaps matches TRBD1 (6 bases). The CDR3 loop spans 15 amino acids. CDR1 is SGDLS and CDR2 is YYNGEE in the germline V gene. Trimming took 4 bases from V and 1 from J, leaving 14 bases between them. The CDR3: CASSPGRQENTEAFF. DNA for the CDR3: TGTGCCAGCAGCCCAGGACGACAGGAGAACACTGAAGCTTTCTTT. Based on the CDR3 plus reference TRBV9 and TRBJ1-1, the full variable domain is DSGVTQTPKHLITATGQRVTLRCSPRSGDLSVYWYQQSLDQGLQFLIQYYNGEERAKGNILERFSAQQFPDLHSELNLSSLELGDSALYFCASSPGRQENTEAFFGQGTRLTVV.

This clonotype was observed once. The rearrangement uses TRBV19 and TRBJ2-7; TRBD2 agrees at 13 bases. CDR1 is LNHDA, CDR2 SQIVND, per germline (reference sequence). This CDR3 comprises 16 residues. The trim removed 5 bases at V and 5 bases at J, leaving 9 bases unmatched. Here the CDR3 DNA reads TGTGCCAGTAGTTTCCGACTAGCGGGGGGCATCGACGAGCAGTACTTC. Translation gives CASSFRLAGGIDEQYF.

The sample holds a few counts of this clonotype. This chain uses TRBV12-3 or TRBV12-4 with TRBJ2-2; no reliable D call. V was pared by 10 bases and J by 5 bases, with 8 bases between. The CDR3 covers 11 residues. The CDR3 region is CANSLTGELFF. As DNA, the CDR3 is TGTGCCAATTCATTGACCGGGGAGCTGTTTTTT.

Ten or more counts support this clonotype. J is TRBJ2-2 and V is TRBV7-6; 7 bases are shared with TRBD1. In germline, CDR1 is SGHVS, CDR2 FNYEAQ. This CDR3 spans 13 amino acids. The V and J ends lost 8 bases and 6 bases, in that order; junction bases with no gene match: 6. CDR3 in DNA: TGTGCCAGCGCTGGGACAGTCGCCGGGGAGCTGTTTTTT. Its translation is CASAGTVAGELFF.